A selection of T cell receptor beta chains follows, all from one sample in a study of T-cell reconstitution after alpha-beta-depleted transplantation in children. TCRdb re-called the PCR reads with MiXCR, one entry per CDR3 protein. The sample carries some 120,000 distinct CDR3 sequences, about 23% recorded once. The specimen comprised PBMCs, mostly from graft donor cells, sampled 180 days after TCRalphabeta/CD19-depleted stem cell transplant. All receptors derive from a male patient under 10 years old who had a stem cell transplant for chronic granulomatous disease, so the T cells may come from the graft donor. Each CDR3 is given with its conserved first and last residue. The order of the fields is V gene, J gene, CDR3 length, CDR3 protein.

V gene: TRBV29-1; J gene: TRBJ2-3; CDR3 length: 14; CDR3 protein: CSSWTSGRADTQYF
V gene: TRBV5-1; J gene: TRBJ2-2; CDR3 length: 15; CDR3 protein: CASSPPPVGLGELFF
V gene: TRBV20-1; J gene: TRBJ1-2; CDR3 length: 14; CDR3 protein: CSARGEGKDYGYTF
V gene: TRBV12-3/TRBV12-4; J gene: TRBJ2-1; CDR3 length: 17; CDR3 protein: CASSFITGPSGLAEQFF
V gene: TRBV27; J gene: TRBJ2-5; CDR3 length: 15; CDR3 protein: CASSPTGATQETQYF
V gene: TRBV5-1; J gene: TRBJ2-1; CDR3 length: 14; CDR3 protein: CAEFQAGGLSEQFF
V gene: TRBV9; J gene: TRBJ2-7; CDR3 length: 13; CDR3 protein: CASSRGQGARQYF
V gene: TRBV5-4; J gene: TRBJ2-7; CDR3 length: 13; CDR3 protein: CASSFGGYYEQYF
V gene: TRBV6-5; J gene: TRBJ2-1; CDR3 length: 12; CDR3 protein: CASRSRGQEQFF
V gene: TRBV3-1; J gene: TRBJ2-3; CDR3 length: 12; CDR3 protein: CASSLKGGTQYF
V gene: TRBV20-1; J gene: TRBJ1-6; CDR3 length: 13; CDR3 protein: CSVLDSDNSPLHF
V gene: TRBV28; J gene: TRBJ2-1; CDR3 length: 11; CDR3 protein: CASSWSNEQFF
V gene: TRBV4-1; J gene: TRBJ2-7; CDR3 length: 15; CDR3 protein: CASSKGLAASYEQYF
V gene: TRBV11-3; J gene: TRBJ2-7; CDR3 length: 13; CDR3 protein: CASSSSPGGEQYF
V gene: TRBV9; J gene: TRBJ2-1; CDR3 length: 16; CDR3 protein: CASSAWGLAGNNEQFF
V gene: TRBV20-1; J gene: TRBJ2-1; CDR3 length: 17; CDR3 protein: CSARDPLAGGPYNEQFF
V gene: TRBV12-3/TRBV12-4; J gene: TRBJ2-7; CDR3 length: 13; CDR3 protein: CASSPGQRYEQYF
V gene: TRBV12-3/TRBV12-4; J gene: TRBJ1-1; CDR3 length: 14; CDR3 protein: CASSPDRKNTEAFF
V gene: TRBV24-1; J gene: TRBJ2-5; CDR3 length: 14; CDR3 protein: CATSDNRWQETQYF
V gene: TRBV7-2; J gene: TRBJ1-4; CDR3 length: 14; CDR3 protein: CASSLVGTSEKLFF
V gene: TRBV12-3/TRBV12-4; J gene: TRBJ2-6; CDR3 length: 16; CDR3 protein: CASSGRGASGANVLTF
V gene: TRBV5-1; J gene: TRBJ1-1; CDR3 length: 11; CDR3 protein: CASSHNTEAFF
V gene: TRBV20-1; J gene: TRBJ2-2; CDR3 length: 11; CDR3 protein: CSAPWVGELFF
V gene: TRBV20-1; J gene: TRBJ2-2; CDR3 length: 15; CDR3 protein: CSAKMGGYNTGELFF
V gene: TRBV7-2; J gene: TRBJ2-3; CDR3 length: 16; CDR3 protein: CASTPSGAFSTDTQYF
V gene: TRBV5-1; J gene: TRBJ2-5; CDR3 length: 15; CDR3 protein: CASSTGTGVRETQYF
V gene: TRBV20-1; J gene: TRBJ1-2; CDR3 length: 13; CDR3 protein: CSASEDRGYGYTF
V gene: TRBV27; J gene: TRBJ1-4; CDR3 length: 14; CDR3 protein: CASSLRGPDEKLFF
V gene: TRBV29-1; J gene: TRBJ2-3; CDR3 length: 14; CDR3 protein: CSVAQGRWTDTQYF
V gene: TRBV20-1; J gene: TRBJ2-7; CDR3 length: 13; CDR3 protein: CSAASPGTYEQYF
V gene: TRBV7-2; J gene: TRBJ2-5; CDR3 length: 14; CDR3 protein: CASSRGTVQETQYF
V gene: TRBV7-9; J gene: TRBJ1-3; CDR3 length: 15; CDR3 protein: CASSKQGGTGNTIYF
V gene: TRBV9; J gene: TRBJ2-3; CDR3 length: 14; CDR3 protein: CASSVGGSVDTQYF
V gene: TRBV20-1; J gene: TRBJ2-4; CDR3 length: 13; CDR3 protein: CSARAGAKNIQYF
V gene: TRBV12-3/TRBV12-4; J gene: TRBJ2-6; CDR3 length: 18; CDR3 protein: CASSRRTAPLSGANVLTF